This TCR beta chain was identified during a study of molecular identifiers for immune sequencing clone quantification. This clonotype appeared a few times. Its antigen is unknown. The use of previously described methods and listed TCR primers produced the bulk TCR libraries. MiXCR, run by TCRdb on the PCR reads, gives a single entry per CDR3 protein. The sample consists of some 100,000 distinct CDR3 sequences, roughly 38% of them appearing once. Broader study findings: In cases of identical TCR molecules sharing a barcode, highly expanded clone sizes could be underestimated. Beyond 20 RNA copies, clones held over 98% of effector molecules, compared with under 1% in naive cells. Jurkat TCR RNA from one cell was spiked into approximately 930,000 naive cells, and it was reportedly detectable there.

Sequencing was carried out using naive CD8+ T cells from blood, with Jurkat cell RNA spiked in. The sample's subset: FACS-sorted CD8+CD4-CCR7+CD45RA+ naive T cells. The TCR sequence derives from a human donor in good health. Some libraries in this study had Jurkat cell RNA spiked in.

Here the CDR3 reads CASSQDSTNQPQHF. CDR3 bases: TGCGCCAGCAGCCAAGACAGTACCAATCAGCCCCAGCATTTT. The chain employs TRBV4-3 and TRBJ1-5; D gene ambiguous. The CDR3 has 14 residues. The V and J ends lost 0 bases and 3 bases respectively, with 6 bases between them. CDR1 is LGHNA, CDR2 YSLEER, per germline.